The T cell receptor beta chain described here comes from a study of T cell repertoires in cytomegalovirus infection. Points from the study as a whole: Identification of carriers of CMV plus the relevant HLA was achieved through cumulative public TCR beta family frequency. The study found HLA-C-restricted CMV-specific TCR beta clonotypes dominating the ex vivo response.

The CDR3 length is 16 residues. Trimming removed 0 bases from V and 0 bases from J, with 11 bases in between. Per germline, CDR1 LGHNA and CDR2 YNFKEQ. Using its own MiXCR run on the reads, TCRdb lists one record per CDR3 protein. The table has about 490,000 distinct CDR3 sequences, about 11% seen once. This clonotype was seen many times. Its specificity is unknown. The chain is built from TRBV4-2 and TRBJ1-2; no reliable D call. Sequencing was performed on PBMCs. This TCR was sampled from a human donor in good health (CMV status not recorded). Some clones in this sample may be carry-over from other donors' samples. This CDR3 is CASSQEVAVSNYGYTF. CDR3 DNA sequence: TGTGCCAGCAGCCAAGAGGTAGCGGTGTCTAACTATGGCTACACCTTC.